Below, 11 T cell receptor beta chains from the same sample are listed, as sequenced in a study of shared clonotypes between healthy human individuals. TCRdb keeps only in-frame clones here, not all; method: immunoSEQ multiplex PCR. The data contain about 470,000 clones, roughly 80% of them singletons. Sequencing used PBMCs. The receptors shown here come from a woman in her forties in good health. Some clones in this sample may be carry-over from other donors' samples.

The CDR3: CASSAPMTGDTEAFF. Written as DNA, the CDR3 is TGTGCCAGCAGCGCCCCCATGACAGGGGATACTGAAGCTTTCTTT. The chain has TRBV7-3 and TRBJ1-1; 8 nucleotides agree with TRBD1. CDR1 SGHTA and CDR2 FQGTGA come from the germline V gene. The V segment lost 5 bases and the J segment 5 bases; nucleotides outside the gene matches: 10. The CDR3 has 15 amino acids.

This clone was counted once. The chain links TRBV6-1 to TRBJ2-6, with D possibly TRBD2 on 5 matching bases. CDR1 MNHNS and CDR2 SASEGT come from the germline V gene. This CDR3 is built from 18 residues. Trimming took off 4 bases at V and 4 bases at J, with 20 bases between the two ends. CDR3 in DNA: TGTGCCAGCAGTGCCCACGGGGTAATAAGGGTCGGGGCCAACGTCCTGACTTTC. This gives the protein CASSAHGVIRVGANVLTF.

V gene TRBV7-3 combines with J gene TRBJ2-5; TRBD1 might be the D (6 bases). Per germline, CDR1 SGHTA and CDR2 FQGTGA. This CDR3 contains 15 residues. Trimming took 1 base from V and 1 from J, leaving 10 bases between them. CDR3 in amino acids: CASSLSGQSQETQYF. CDR3 DNA: TGTGCCAGCAGCTTAAGTGGACAGTCCCAAGAGACCCAGTACTTC.

The chain recombines TRBV5-4 with TRBJ2-7; 7 bases are a match to TRBD2. CDR3 size: 13 residues. The J segment lost 7 bases and the V segment lost 2 bases, leaving 6 bases of the junction unmatched. Germline lookup yields CDR1 SGHNT and CDR2 YYREEE (reference sequence). CDR3 DNA: TGTGCCAGCAGCTTCGGACTAGGAGGGGAGCAGTACTTC. Its protein is CASSFGLGGEQYF.

The CDR3 DNA reads as TGTGCCAGCAGTGAACCTAGCGGTATTTACCTCAATGAGCAGTTCTTC. Encoded protein: CASSEPSGIYLNEQFF. The chain uses TRBV6-1 and TRBJ2-1; 7 bases are shared with TRBD2. In germline, CDR1 is MNHNS, CDR2 SASEGT. J lost 6 bases, V lost 2 bases, and 10 bases had no gene match. CDR3 length: 16 amino acids.

This clone was observed a single time. The J gene is TRBJ1-2, the V gene TRBV2, with TRBD1 identical over 8 bases. Germline V CDR1 and CDR2: SNHLY, FYNNEI. With V trimmed by 5 bases and J by 1 base, 9 bases remained unmatched. This CDR3 is 16 amino acids long. CDR3 protein: CASSPGTGFGNYGYTF. The CDR3 DNA follows: TGTGCCAGCAGTCCCGGGACAGGATTTGGTAACTATGGCTACACCTTC.

Remarks on this clone: An end of the junction does not agree with germline; a read error may underlie this. This chain uses TRBV7-2 with TRBJ2-2; a weak D match, TRBD1 (6 bases). Germline V lookup: CDR1 SGHTA, CDR2 FQGNSA. The CDR3 has 15 residues. The CDR3 DNA is TGTGCCAGCAGCTTAAGGACAGCGAACGCCGGGGAGCTGTTTTTT. This translates into CASSLRTANAGELFF.

This rearrangement joins TRBV27 to TRBJ2-3; D is ambiguous. Germline V lookup: CDR1 MNHEY, CDR2 SMNVEV (reference sequence). V was pared by 3 bases and J by 0 bases, with 10 bases between. The CDR3 extends over 15 amino acids. CDR3 residues: CASSFRTPSTDTQYF. The CDR3 coding sequence is TGTGCCAGCAGTTTCAGGACCCCTAGCACAGATACGCAGTATTTT.

V and J are TRBV5-1 and TRBJ1-4, with 8 bases identical to TRBD1. Germline CDR1 SGHRS, CDR2 YFSETQ. V lost 2 bases to trimming and J lost 1 base; unmatched junction nucleotides: 1. This CDR3 contains 15 residues. CDR3 nucleotide sequence: TGCGCCAGCAGCTTCACAGGGGGAACTAATGAAAAACTGTTTTTT. Translating gives CASSFTGGTNEKLFF.

This clone has ten or more counts. The gene calls are TRBV11-2 and TRBJ2-6; the match to TRBD1 covers 10 bases. V lost 4 bases, J lost 3 bases, and 9 bases stayed unmatched. The CDR3 covers 18 residues. Germline-derived CDR1 and CDR2 are SGHAT and FQNNGV. The CDR3 spells CASSSVRDRGYGANVLTF. The DNA of the CDR3 is TGTGCCAGCAGCTCCGTCCGGGACAGGGGTTATGGGGCCAACGTCCTGACTTTC.

The genes are TRBV9 and TRBJ2-2; 7 positions agree with TRBD2. Germline CDR1 reads SGDLS; CDR2 reads YYNGEE. The CDR3 runs 18 residues. Trimming cost V 0 bases and J 1 base; bases outside gene matches: 9. CDR3 region: CASSVVLVERENTGELFF. Here the CDR3 DNA reads TGTGCCAGCAGCGTAGTGTTAGTGGAGCGGGAGAACACCGGGGAGCTGTTTTTT.